This is a list of T cell receptor beta chains from one sample in a study of cytomegalovirus exposure and HLA in healthy donors. The table came from immunoSEQ multiplex PCR; TCRdb's copy has only in-frame clones and leaves some out. Here the sample spans 30,000 to 40,000 clones, around two thirds being singletons. Sequencing input: PBMCs. Receptors were obtained from a man in his forties or fifties in good health and CMV-seropositive. Each CDR3 is given with its conserved first and last residue. The order of the fields is D gene, clone size, CDR3 length, V gene, J gene, CDR3 protein, CDR3 DNA. A D gene is named only where the DNA matches it firmly. Size is omitted from some rows. Given values are once, few, many or a class for expanded clones.

TRBD1	.	14	TRBV6-1	TRBJ1-4	CASSEQGAYEKLFF	TGTGCCAGCAGTGAGCAGGGGGCTTATGAAAAACTGTTTTTT
TRBD2	.	14	TRBV9	TRBJ2-1	CASSGLAGLYEQFF	TGTGCCAGCAGCGGACTAGCCGGGCTGTATGAGCAGTTCTTC
TRBD1	.	15	TRBV6-5	TRBJ2-5	CASSSGTVLWETQYF	TGTGCCAGCAGTTCCGGGACAGTTCTGTGGGAGACCCAGTACTTC
.	.	12	TRBV18	TRBJ1-1	CASSRANTEAFF	TGTGCCAGCTCACGGGCGAACACTGAAGCTTTCTTT
TRBD1	.	14	TRBV4-1	TRBJ2-7	CASSPGDRVHEQYF	TGCGCCAGCAGCCCAGGGGACAGGGTCCACGAGCAGTACTTC
.	.	10	TRBV30	TRBJ2-5	CACLLETQYF	TGTGCCTGTCTTCTCGAGACCCAGTACTTC
.	few	13	TRBV14	TRBJ1-1	CASSFGPNTEAFF	TGTGCCAGCAGCTTCGGTCCGAACACTGAAGCTTTCTTT
TRBD1	.	15	TRBV2	TRBJ1-2	CASSGTGLLDYGYTF	TGTGCCAGCAGCGGGACAGGGCTTTTAGACTATGGCTACACCTTC
.	.	16	TRBV15	TRBJ2-1	CATSRDRSGAYNEQFF	TGTGCCACCAGCAGAGATAGATCTGGGGCTTACAATGAGCAGTTCTTC
.	once	13	TRBV6-1	TRBJ1-2	CASSETVSVGYTF	TGTGCCAGCAGTGAGACCGTCAGCGTGGGCTACACCTTC
.	.	15	TRBV4-2	TRBJ2-7	CASSQYGGNVYEQYF	TGTGCCAGCAGCCAATATGGCGGTAACGTCTACGAGCAGTACTTC
TRBD2	.	14	TRBV2	TRBJ2-1	CASSEDSGGDEQFF	TGTGCCAGCAGTGAAGATAGCGGGGGGGATGAGCAGTTCTTC
.	few	15	TRBV13	TRBJ2-2	CASSFRTANTGELFF	TGTGCCAGCAGCTTCCGGACAGCGAACACCGGGGAGCTGTTTTTT
TRBD2	.	15	TRBV25-1	TRBJ2-1	CASSEHSGGVNEQFF	TGTGCCAGCAGTGAACATAGCGGGGGGGTCAATGAGCAGTTCTTC
TRBD2	.	16	TRBV5-1	TRBJ2-5	CASSSGRSGGQETQYF	TGCGCCAGCAGCTCCGGAAGGTCGGGGGGGCAAGAGACCCAGTACTTC
TRBD2	.	17	TRBV30	TRBJ2-5	CAWSVGLAGAGQETQYF	TGTGCCTGGAGTGTAGGGCTAGCGGGAGCAGGGCAAGAGACCCAGTACTTC
TRBD1	few	15	TRBV6-5	TRBJ1-5	CASRARDRANQPQHF	TGTGCCAGCAGAGCCCGGGACAGGGCAAATCAGCCCCAGCATTTT
.	.	16	TRBV7-8	TRBJ1-6	CASSLVAGRPYSPLHF	TGTGCCAGCAGCTTAGTCGCAGGCAGGCCTTATTCACCCCTCCACTTT
.	.	14	TRBV30	TRBJ1-3	CAWDRTDGTGTIYF	TGTGCCTGGGACCGGACAGACGGTACAGGCACCATATATTTT
.	.	15	TRBV5-4	TRBJ2-3	CASSLGWAATDTQYF	TGTGCCAGCAGTCTTGGGTGGGCCGCCACAGATACGCAGTATTTT